The 15 T cell receptor beta chains reported below all come from one sample, sequenced in a study of T cell responses to AZD1222 COVID-19 vaccine. TCRdb's table, derived via immunoSEQ multiplex PCR, lists solely in-frame clones and lacks some. This table has 80,000 to 100,000 clones, around 85% appearing once. The sequencing used peripheral blood, collected 28 days after the second AZD1222 dose. These receptors all stem from an adult who received the AZD1222 COVID-19 vaccine.

This chain connects TRBV19 to TRBJ2-3; no clear D. This CDR3 has 13 residues. Germline V gene sequence: CDR1 LNHDA, CDR2 SQIVND (reference sequence). Trimming removed 6 bases from V and 2 bases from J, with 9 bases in between. The CDR3 region is CASSEQDTDTQYF. The DNA for the CDR3 is TGTGCCAGTAGCGAACAAGACACAGATACGCAGTATTTT.

V and J are TRBV28 and TRBJ2-7; no clear D. V was shortened by 3 bases and J by 12 bases, with 12 bases between the two germline ends. CDR1 and CDR2 (germline): MDHEN, SYDVKM. The CDR3 runs to 11 residues. CDR3 bases: TGTGCCAGCAGTTTTGCATCAAGAGGGTACTTC. Protein: CASSFASRGYF. The variable domain in full, completed from reference TRBV28 and TRBJ2-7, reads DVKVTQSSRYLVKRTGEKVFLECVQDMDHENMFWYRQDPGLGLRLIYFSYDVKMKEKGDIPEGYSVSREKKERFSLILESASTNQTSMYLCASSFASRGYFGPGTRLTVT.

The V gene is TRBV9, the J gene TRBJ2-2; 9 positions agree with TRBD1. In germline, CDR1 is SGDLS, CDR2 YYNGEE. Trimming at V came to 1 base and at J to 5 bases, leaving 3 bases not matched to a gene. This CDR3 region has 15 residues. The CDR3 protein is CASSVLGTGTGELFF. In DNA form, the CDR3 reads TGTGCCAGCAGCGTACTCGGGACAGGGACCGGGGAGCTGTTTTTT.

This chain connects TRBV7-2 to TRBJ2-1, with D tentatively TRBD1 (6 bases). The CDR3 sequence is 16 residues long. Germline loops: CDR1 SGHTA, CDR2 FQGNSA. The V gene lost 4 bases and the J gene lost 2 bases, with 15 bases spanning the gap. CDR3 nucleotides: TGTGCCAGCAGCTCCTACAGGGTAATCCCCTACAATGAGCAGTTCTTC. The encoded protein is CASSSYRVIPYNEQFF.

The CDR3 reads CAWRGYYSPLHF. The CDR3 DNA reads as TGTGCCTGGAGGGGATACTATTCACCCCTCCACTTT. J is TRBJ1-6 and V is TRBV30; D uncertain. The CDR3 extends over 12 amino acids. Trimming pared 3 bases from V and 8 bases from J, leaving 8 bases between. Germline CDR1 GTSNPN, CDR2 SVGIG (reference sequence). Full variable domain (rest looked up from reference TRBV30 and TRBJ1-6): SQTIHQWPATLVQPVGSPLSLECTVEGTSNPNLYWYRQAAGRGLQLLFYSVGIGQISSEVPQNLSASRPQDRQFILSSKKLLLSDSGFYLCAWRGYYSPLHFGNGTRLTVT.

The J gene is TRBJ1-2, the V gene TRBV3-1 (or the pseudogene TRBV3-2); perhaps TRBD1 as D (6 bases). Trimming stripped 4 bases from V and 4 bases from J, with 10 bases between. Per the germline V gene, CDR1 is LGHDT and CDR2 is YNNKEL (reference sequence). This CDR3 is 13 amino acids long. This CDR3 reads CASSRDKGYGYTF. The DNA for the CDR3 is TGTGCCAGCAGCCGGGACAAGGGCTATGGCTACACCTTC.

V gene TRBV4-3 combines with J gene TRBJ2-1; 8 bases align to TRBD2. This CDR3 comprises 17 residues. In germline, CDR1 is LGHNA, CDR2 YSLEER. V trimming: 3 bases; J trimming: 8 bases; junction bases outside the gene matches: 15. CDR3 amino acids: CASSQAQRSGAGDEQFF. CDR3 nucleotide sequence: TGCGCCAGCAGCCAGGCCCAGAGGAGTGGAGCGGGGGATGAGCAGTTCTTC.

The chain links TRBV3-1 (or the pseudogene TRBV3-2) to TRBJ1-1, with 9 nucleotides matching TRBD1. The CDR3 loop spans 14 amino acids. J gave up 4 bases and V 7 bases, and 7 bases lay outside the gene matches. Germline CDR1 LGHDT, CDR2 YNNKEL (reference sequence). The CDR3 sequence: CASNDRGVTTEAFF. CDR3 DNA sequence: TGTGCCAGCAACGACAGGGGGGTCACCACTGAAGCTTTCTTT.

The V call is TRBV4-1, the J call TRBJ2-3; 8 bases map to TRBD1. The CDR3 spans 17 residues. Trimming removed 5 bases from V and 0 bases from J; junction bases left unmatched: 10. Germline V gene lookup returns CDR1 MGHRA and CDR2 YSYEKL. The CDR3 spells CASSINIGQGSTDTQYF. The DNA for the CDR3 is TGCGCCAGCAGCATCAACATAGGACAGGGAAGCACAGATACGCAGTATTTT.

The chain couples TRBV9 to TRBJ1-6, with TRBD1 identical over 9 bases. V dropped 3 bases and J dropped 10; count of bases not matched to a gene: 8. Germline values: CDR1 SGDLS, CDR2 YYNGEE. The CDR3 runs 15 residues. The CDR3, as DNA: TGTGCCAGCAGCGCACTTAATACAGGGGGCTCACCCCTCCACTTT. It specifies CASSALNTGGSPLHF.

The CDR3 DNA follows: TGTGCCACCAGCAGAGATCAGAACAGCTTTGGCTACACCTTC. Amino acids: CATSRDQNSFGYTF. V gene TRBV15 combines with J gene TRBJ1-2; D remains ambiguous. Per the germline V gene, CDR1 is LNHNV and CDR2 is YYDKDF (reference sequence). The length of the CDR3 is 14 residues. Trimming stripped 0 bases from V and 7 bases from J, with 12 bases between.

This chain's CDR3 is CASSLWGRRVTEAFF. The CDR3 nucleotides are TGTGCCAGCAGTTTATGGGGAAGAAGGGTCACTGAAGCTTTCTTT. The J gene is TRBJ1-1, the V gene TRBV28, with unresolved D. The CDR3 runs 15 residues. Germline lookup yields CDR1 MDHEN and CDR2 SYDVKM. V dropped 0 bases and J dropped 4 bases, with 12 bases sitting between them.

The V and J genes are TRBV6-5 and TRBJ2-3; D perhaps matches TRBD2 (5 bases). V was trimmed by 4 bases and J by 2 bases, leaving 7 bases between them. Germline V CDR1 and CDR2: MNHEY, SVGAGI. The CDR3 contains 13 residues. CDR3: CASSFRDTDTQYF. In DNA, the CDR3 is TGTGCCAGCAGTTTCCGGGACACAGATACGCAGTATTTT.

This clone occurred many times. The rearrangement joins TRBV11-2 to TRBJ1-2; D perhaps matches TRBD1 (6 bases). CDR1 SGHAT and CDR2 FQNNGV come from the germline V gene. The CDR3 loop spans 16 amino acids. V lost 5 bases, J lost 4 bases, and 20 bases lay in between. The DNA for the CDR3 is TGTGCCAGCAGCCGCGGCGCGGGGGGCGCTGGCTATGGCTACACCTTC. Translated, it gives CASSRGAGGAGYGYTF.

The V and J genes are TRBV3-1 (or the pseudogene TRBV3-2) and TRBJ1-1, with D possibly matching TRBD1 (6 bases). Germline assignment: CDR1 LGHDT and CDR2 YNNKEL (reference sequence). This CDR3 has 17 residues. Trimming pared 1 base from V and 3 bases from J, leaving 18 bases between. CDR3 protein: CASSQVLALRGDTEAFF. CDR3 coding DNA: TGTGCCAGCAGCCAAGTTCTGGCCCTGAGGGGGGACACTGAAGCTTTCTTT.